This T cell receptor (beta chain) was identified during a study of T cells in Graves' hyperthyroidism and ophthalmopathy. The CDR3 regions of TCR beta were amplified from RNA transcripts. First-round RT-PCR of the TCR CDR3 relied on the HTBI primer set. TCRdb re-derived calls from the multiplex PCR reads in MiXCR, one entry per CDR3 protein. Among 500,000 to 600,000 distinct CDR3 sequences listed, just over 45% were seen once. This CDR3 has 13 amino acids. Germline assignment: CDR1 MNHNY and CDR2 SVGAGI (reference sequence). V lost 5 bases, J lost 7 bases, and 14 bases lay in between. There are many counts of this clonotype.

The chain couples TRBV6-6 to TRBJ2-5; maybe TRBD2 (6 bases). Material for sequencing was peripheral blood or thyroid tissue (not recorded which). The receptor was isolated from an adult woman with Graves' disease, either hyperthyroidism or ophthalmopathy (not recorded which). The CDR3 DNA follows: TGTGCCAGCAGTGCACGGGGGTCGGGGACCCAGTACTTC. It translates to CASSARGSGTQYF.